This is a list of T cell receptor beta chains from one sample in a study of control samples from healthy donors and cancer patients. Sequencing used immunoSEQ multiplex PCR; TCRdb keeps in-frame clones, though not all of them. The data show about 85,000 clones, 85% to 90% seen once. Sequenced: blood. The receptors here all came from a woman aged 55 to 70 in good health. Each CDR3 is given with its conserved first and last residue.

TRBJ2-7 | TRBV5-4 | CASSLTASGPYEQYF
TRBJ1-2 | TRBV28 | CASRLDRVNVGYTF
TRBJ2-5 | TRBV2 | CASSVAGSVETQYF
TRBJ2-1 | TRBV10-3 | CAIREPGQGDNEQFF
TRBJ2-7 | TRBV15 | CATSRLPSGTGGSYEQYF
TRBJ1-4 | TRBV7-2 | CASSLDGGRGYEKLFF
TRBJ2-1 | TRBV25-1 | CASSGWTGGPNEQFF
TRBJ2-7 | TRBV20-1 | CSASSATTSYEQYF
TRBJ2-1 | TRBV18 | CASSPRLAGDTYNEQFF
TRBJ1-1 | TRBV24-1 | CATSDPNPGEAFF
TRBJ2-7 | TRBV30 | CAWSGSGGAGEQYF
TRBJ1-2 | TRBV30 | CAWSLGRGYTF
TRBJ1-1 | TRBV6-4 | CASSDGGAAFF
TRBJ1-1 | TRBV5-6 | CASSPERRGTEAFF
TRBJ1-1 | TRBV7-9 | CASSAQGDTEAFF
TRBJ1-2 | TRBV5-4 | CASSLGQQYTF
TRBJ1-1 | TRBV19 | CASSTPANTEAFF
TRBJ1-1 | TRBV5-1 | CASSLQGNTEAFF
TRBJ2-1 | TRBV28 | CASSPLAGGLGNEQFF
TRBJ1-5 | TRBV29-1 | CSVWTGGNQPQHF
TRBJ2-6 | TRBV6-5 | CASRLGGFGANVLTF
TRBJ1-2 | TRBV27 | CASRLTDDYGYTF
TRBJ2-5 | TRBV9 | CASSSGIQETQYF
TRBJ1-2 | TRBV4-1 | CASSGSRGLGGYTF
TRBJ1-2 | TRBV4-3 | CASSQDIGMNYGYTF
TRBJ2-1 | TRBV14 | CASSQEVRSEQFF
TRBJ2-6 | TRBV7-2 | CASSLGGSLSGANVLTF